The 25 T cell receptor beta chains listed next were all sequenced from one sample in a study of CD8 T cells in Susac syndrome. RNA in amounts of 0.5 to 1 ug was reverse transcribed with random hexamers. One entry per CDR3 protein, called by TCRdb with MiXCR from the immunoSEQ multiplex PCR reads. Here the sample spans about 300,000 distinct CDR3 sequences, 89% being singletons. Sequenced material: CD8+ T cells from PBMCs. The receptors were sampled from a human donor with multiple sclerosis.

The J gene is TRBJ2-5, the V gene TRBV28; weak D call: TRBD2 (5 bases). The CDR3 sequence is 12 residues long. V shed 7 bases and J shed 5 bases, with 11 bases lying between them. Germline V gene lookup returns CDR1 MDHEN and CDR2 SYDVKM. CDR3 sequence reads: CASTPPGETQYF. DNA for the CDR3: TGTGCCAGCACTCCCCCGGGGGAGACCCAGTACTTC.

The table lists this clonotype with a few counts. This chain connects TRBV30 to TRBJ2-7; D not certain. The germline V gene has CDR1 GTSNPN and CDR2 SVGIG (reference sequence). This CDR3 comprises 8 residues. V lost 7 bases, J lost 5 bases, and 3 bases lay in between. In DNA form, the CDR3 reads TGTGCCTCAGACGAGCAGTACTTC. Its protein is CASDEQYF.

The V call is TRBV28, the J call TRBJ2-7, with D maybe TRBD1 (6 bases). The CDR3 is 17 residues long. From germline, CDR1 is MDHEN and CDR2 SYDVKM. Trimming took off 1 base at V and 3 bases at J, with 19 bases between the two ends. The CDR3 DNA reads as TGTGCCAGCAGTTTATCAACCTCAGGGGCTGGGCGCTACGAGCAGTACTTC. Translating gives CASSLSTSGAGRYEQYF.

This clonotype was seen once. This chain joins TRBV19 and TRBJ1-1; D not certain. CDR1 and CDR2 from the germline V gene are LNHDA and SQIVND (reference sequence). The ends were cut back, 8 bases at V and 1 base at J, with 11 bases in the middle. The CDR3 extends over 13 amino acids. The CDR3, as DNA: TGTGCCAGTTTTCAACTTACGAACACTGAAGCTTTCTTT. Encoded protein: CASFQLTNTEAFF.

The V call is TRBV12-3 or TRBV12-4, the J call TRBJ2-3; D is unclear. V lost 5 bases and J 0 bases, leaving 9 bases between the germline ends. CDR3 size: 14 residues. The CDR3 loop reads CASSKEASTDTQYF. The CDR3 nucleotides read TGTGCCAGCAGTAAGGAAGCGAGCACAGATACGCAGTATTTT.

Turning to this clonotype: Being one base from a much bigger clone, this may be a read error. The rearrangement uses TRBV10-3 and TRBJ1-5; no definite D call. Per germline, CDR1 ENHRY and CDR2 SYGVKD. Trimming took off 3 bases at V and 2 bases at J, with 11 bases between the two ends. This CDR3 region has 15 residues. CDR3 DNA: TGTGCCATCAGTGACTCCCCAGTGGGCAATCAGCCCCAGCATTTT. Encoded protein: CAISDSPVGNQPQHF.

The rearrangement joins TRBV19 to TRBJ2-2; no firm D call. This CDR3 is built from 15 residues. Germline-derived CDR1 and CDR2 are LNHDA and SQIVND (reference sequence). The V end lost 2 bases, the J end lost 4 bases, and 11 bases lay between the germline ends. CDR3 residues: CASSIPYRSTGELFF. The CDR3 bases are TGTGCCAGTAGTATACCCTATCGTTCCACCGGGGAGCTGTTTTTT.

This chain links TRBV6-5 with TRBJ1-2; D unclear. V lost 0 bases, J lost 5 bases, and 7 bases lay in between. The CDR3 contains 13 residues. Germline values: CDR1 MNHEY, CDR2 SVGAGI. The CDR3, as DNA: TGTGCCAGCAGTTACTCGAATCAGTATGGCTACACCTTC. Amino acids: CASSYSNQYGYTF.

This sequence joins TRBV5-1 and TRBJ2-1, with 13 bases aligning to TRBD2. CDR1 and CDR2 (germline): SGHRS, YFSETQ. The CDR3 has 15 amino acids. Trimming removed 1 base from V and 14 bases from J; junction bases left unmatched: 9. This chain's CDR3 is CASSLPGLAGKSKFF. The DNA for the CDR3 is TGCGCCAGCAGCTTGCCGGGACTAGCGGGAAAAAGCAAGTTCTTC.

The V and J genes are TRBV7-8 and TRBJ2-1, with 11 positions matching TRBD2. The J segment lost 8 bases and the V segment lost 4 bases, leaving 10 bases of the junction unmatched. CDR3 length equals 16 residues. Germline-derived CDR1 and CDR2 are SGHVS and FQNEAQ. The CDR3 nucleotides are TGTGCCAGCAGCTCCCGACTAGCGGGGCCAGGGGATGAGCAGTTCTTC. It is translated as CASSSRLAGPGDEQFF.

This clonotype was seen a single time. V usage is TRBV6-4 and J usage is TRBJ2-2; 7 bases match TRBD1. Germline loops: CDR1 MRHNA, CDR2 SNTAGT. The CDR3 contains 17 residues. V lost 0 bases to trimming and J lost 0 bases; unmatched junction nucleotides: 4. DNA for the CDR3: TGTGCCAGCAGTGACTCTGGGACAGAATCGAACACCGGGGAGCTGTTTTTT. The encoded protein is CASSDSGTESNTGELFF.

The V gene is TRBV7-9, the J gene TRBJ2-5; D is possibly TRBD1 or TRBD2 (5 bases each). The CDR3 spans 16 residues. Trimming took off 4 bases at V and 1 base at J, with 16 bases between the two ends. Germline V CDR1 and CDR2: SEHNR, FQNEAQ (reference sequence). This CDR3 is CASSYQPAGTQETQYF. The CDR3 region has the DNA TGTGCCAGCAGCTACCAACCCGCCGGGACCCAAGAGACCCAGTACTTC.

The gene calls are TRBV9 and TRBJ1-4; D is uncertain. V shed 4 bases and J shed 8 bases, with 12 bases lying between them. Germline CDR1 SGDLS, CDR2 YYNGEE. The CDR3 has 13 amino acids. This CDR3 reads CASSPRTGEKLFF. Written as DNA, the CDR3 is TGTGCCAGCAGCCCCCGGACGGGGGAAAAACTGTTTTTT.

This clonotype was seen a few times. The J gene is TRBJ2-1, the V gene TRBV19; TRBD2 matches 9 bases. Trimming at V came to 4 bases and at J to 0 bases, leaving 1 base not matched to a gene. Germline loops: CDR1 LNHDA, CDR2 SQIVND (reference sequence). The CDR3 totals 15 residues. In DNA form, the CDR3 reads TGTGCCAGTAGTAATAGCGGGAGCTCCTACAATGAGCAGTTCTTC. This translates into CASSNSGSSYNEQFF.

The chain combines TRBV15 with TRBJ2-3, with D possibly called TRBD1 or TRBD2 (5 bases each). Trimming cost V 0 bases and J 4 bases, with 17 bases left between them. The germline V gene has CDR1 LNHNV and CDR2 YYDKDF (reference sequence). The CDR3 is 17 amino acids. The CDR3 protein is CATSRDASGYSADTQYF. CDR3 coding DNA: TGTGCCACCAGCAGAGATGCTTCAGGGTATAGCGCAGATACGCAGTATTTT.

This rearrangement joins TRBV28 to TRBJ1-2; D ambiguous. Trimming took 5 bases from V and 3 from J, leaving 16 bases between them. Germline CDR1 MDHEN, CDR2 SYDVKM. The CDR3 runs to 15 residues. The CDR3: CASSLQSGSHYGYTF. Here the CDR3 DNA reads TGTGCCAGCAGTCTTCAATCAGGATCTCACTATGGCTACACCTTC.

The rearrangement uses TRBV28 and TRBJ2-5; 8 bases are shared with TRBD1. V gave up 8 bases and J gave up 5 bases; unmatched junction bases: 13. Germline V gene sequence: CDR1 MDHEN, CDR2 SYDVKM. The CDR3 contains 15 residues. For the CDR3, the DNA is TGTGCCAGCCTATGGCGACAGGGGTATCCGGAGACCCAGTACTTC. Encoded protein: CASLWRQGYPETQYF.

The chain recombines TRBV7-9 with TRBJ1-3; the match to TRBD1 covers 11 bases. Germline CDR1 and CDR2: SEHNR and FQNEAQ (reference sequence). V lost 5 bases and J lost 1; bases outside the gene matches: 10. The CDR3 has 18 residues. DNA of the CDR3: TGTGCCAGCAGCCGGCCATCCGGGACAGGGGGATCTGGAAACACCATATATTTT. It encodes CASSRPSGTGGSGNTIYF.

As for this clonotype: The junction does not match germline at one end; this may be a read error. The V gene is TRBV7-3, the J gene TRBJ2-3; TRBD2 matches 10 bases. Germline CDR1 and CDR2: SGHTA and FQGTGA. CDR3 length: 16 amino acids. Written as DNA, the CDR3 is TGTGCCAGCAGCATAACTAGCGGGACGTTCACAGATACGCAGTATTTT. It is translated as CASSITSGTFTDTQYF.

The DNA of the CDR3 is TGTGCCAGCACCCCTTACGGGACTTCAACAGATACGCAGTATTTT. Protein: CASTPYGTSTDTQYF. The rearrangement uses TRBV11-2 and TRBJ2-3; D might be TRBD2 (6 bases). The CDR3 runs 15 residues. Trimming took off 7 bases at V and 3 bases at J, with 17 bases between the two ends. Germline CDR1 reads SGHAT; CDR2 reads FQNNGV.

V gene TRBV24-1 combines with J gene TRBJ2-2; 7 bases map to TRBD1. Germline V gene lookup returns CDR1 KGHDR and CDR2 SFDVKD. Germline trimming cut 0 bases from V and 1 base from J; bases unmatched to any gene: 7. This CDR3 has 18 residues. Here the CDR3 DNA reads TGTGCCACCAGTGATTTGGGGGACAGCCTTATGAACACCGGGGAGCTGTTTTTT. This encodes CATSDLGDSLMNTGELFF.

This chain connects TRBV11-1 to TRBJ2-7; possibly TRBD1 for D (6 bases). Germline CDR1 is SGHAT and CDR2 is FQDESV (reference sequence). V lost 0 bases and J 5 bases, leaving 11 bases between the germline ends. The CDR3 is 14 amino acids. CDR3 protein: CASSLADSHHEQYF. The CDR3 nucleotides read TGTGCCAGCAGCTTAGCGGACAGTCACCACGAGCAGTACTTC.

The gene calls are TRBV9 and TRBJ2-7; D unresolved. V gave up 3 bases and J gave up 4 bases, with 14 bases separating them. CDR3 length equals 14 residues. Germline loops: CDR1 SGDLS, CDR2 YYNGEE. The CDR3 DNA reads TGTGCCAGCAGCGAGTCCGGCACCTCTTACGAGCAGTACTTC. Protein product: CASSESGTSYEQYF. The variable domain in full, with the rest retrieved from reference TRBV9 and TRBJ2-7, is DSGVTQTPKHLITATGQRVTLRCSPRSGDLSVYWYQQSLDQGLQFLIQYYNGEERAKGNILERFSAQQFPDLHSELNLSSLELGDSALYFCASSESGTSYEQYFGPGTRLTVT.

This clonotype was picked up a small number of times. The CDR3 region is CASSSEGGNEQFF. In DNA form, the CDR3 reads TGCGCCAGCAGCTCGGAAGGGGGTAATGAGCAGTTCTTC. The V gene is TRBV4-3, the J gene TRBJ2-1; TRBD1 is a possible D gene (6 bases). Germline CDR1 LGHNA, CDR2 YSLEER. Trimming cost V 5 bases and J 7 bases, with 12 bases left between them. This CDR3 is built from 13 residues.

V gene TRBV28 combines with J gene TRBJ2-5; 12 bases align to TRBD2. With 5 bases clipped from V and 4 bases from J, the junction kept 8 bases outside the gene matches. This CDR3 comprises 16 residues. Germline CDR1 is MDHEN and CDR2 is SYDVKM. The DNA for the CDR3 is TGTGCCAGCAGTCTGGGGACTAGCGGGTTGAGAGAGACCCAGTACTTC. Residues: CASSLGTSGLRETQYF.